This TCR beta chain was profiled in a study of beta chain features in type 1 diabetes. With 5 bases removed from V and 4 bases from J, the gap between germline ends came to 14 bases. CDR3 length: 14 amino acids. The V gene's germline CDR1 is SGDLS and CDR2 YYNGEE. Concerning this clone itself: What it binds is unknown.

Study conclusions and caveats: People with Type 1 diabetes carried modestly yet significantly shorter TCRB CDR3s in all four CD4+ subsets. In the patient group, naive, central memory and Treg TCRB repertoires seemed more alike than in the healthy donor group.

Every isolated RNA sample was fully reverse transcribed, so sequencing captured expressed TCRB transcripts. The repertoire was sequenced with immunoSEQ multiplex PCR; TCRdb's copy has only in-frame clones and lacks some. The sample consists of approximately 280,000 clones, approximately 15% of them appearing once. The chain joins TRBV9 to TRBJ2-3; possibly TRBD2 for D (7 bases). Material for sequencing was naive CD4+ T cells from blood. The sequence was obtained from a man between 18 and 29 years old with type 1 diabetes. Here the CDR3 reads CASRARGGADTQYF. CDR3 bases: TGTGCCAGCAGAGCCCGAGGGGGGGCAGATACGCAGTATTTT.